These 2 T cell receptor beta chains were sequenced from one sample in a study of blood T cell repertoires in COVID-19 (dated by TCRdb to the early 2020s). Library method: the immunoSEQ multiplex PCR assay. TCRdb re-hosts the immuneACCESS table, in-frame sequences only. Its copies lack some clones; in the studies checked, an unresolved V gene accounts for under half of them, and the cause for the rest is not known. Counted in this sample were hundreds of thousands of clones; 80% to 90% of them appeared once. The top ten clonotypes cover 4% to 5% of the sample. Sequencing was performed on PBMCs or T cells enriched from blood (not recorded which). Every receptor here comes from a young man who had recovered from COVID-19.

This sequence joins TRBV7-9 and TRBJ1-2; 9 bases align to TRBD1. Germline values: CDR1 SEHNR, CDR2 FQNEAQ (reference sequence). CDR3 length: 18 residues. Trimming cost V 5 bases and J 7 bases; bases outside gene matches: 20. CDR3 bases: TGTGCCAGCAGCCCGAAGTCCGGACAGGGGACATTATTGGGTGGCTACACCTTC. It is translated as CASSPKSGQGTLLGGYTF. The whole variable domain, filled in from reference TRBV7-9 and TRBJ1-2, reads DTGVSQNPRHKITKRGQNVTFRCDPISEHNRLYWYRQTLGQGPEFLTYFQNEAQLEKSRLLSDRFSAERPKGSFSTLEIQRTEQGDSAMYLCASSPKSGQGTLLGGYTFGSGTRLTVV.

On this clone itself: The sample carries other DNA sequences with the same CDR3. This chain uses TRBV27 with TRBJ1-5, with TRBD1 matching over 7 bases. Germline CDR1 MNHEY, CDR2 SMNVEV (reference sequence). Unmatched junction bases numbered 5, after V lost 4 bases and J lost 2 bases. The CDR3 has 15 residues. CDR3 coding DNA: TGTGCCAGCAGTTCCCTAGGGGGCGGCAATCAGCCCCAGCATTTT. Its protein is CASSSLGGGNQPQHF.